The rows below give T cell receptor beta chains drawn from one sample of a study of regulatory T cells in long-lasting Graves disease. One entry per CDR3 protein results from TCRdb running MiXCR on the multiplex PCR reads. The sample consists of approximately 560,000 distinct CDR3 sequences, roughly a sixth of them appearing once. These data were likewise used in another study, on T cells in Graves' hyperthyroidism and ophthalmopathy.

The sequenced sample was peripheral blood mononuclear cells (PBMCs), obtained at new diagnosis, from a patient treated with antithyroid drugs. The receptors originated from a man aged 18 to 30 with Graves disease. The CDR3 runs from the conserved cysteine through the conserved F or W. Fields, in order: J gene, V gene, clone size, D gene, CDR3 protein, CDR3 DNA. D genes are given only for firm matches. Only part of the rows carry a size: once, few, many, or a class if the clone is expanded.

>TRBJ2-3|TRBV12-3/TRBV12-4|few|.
CASSLGTATDTQYF
TGTGCCAGCAGTTTGGGGACGGCCACAGATACGCAGTATTTT
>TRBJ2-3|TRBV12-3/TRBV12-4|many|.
CASSLAPRGPDTQYF
TGTGCCAGCAGTTTAGCCCCCAGGGGCCCAGATACGCAGTATTTT
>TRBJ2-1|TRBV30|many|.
CAWTANNEQFF
TGTGCCTGGACGGCTAACAATGAGCAGTTCTTC
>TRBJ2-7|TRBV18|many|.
CASAEIQDYEQYF
TGTGCCAGCGCTGAGATACAGGATTACGAGCAGTACTTC
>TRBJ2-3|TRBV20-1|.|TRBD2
CSARYPGTSTQYF
TGCAGTGCTAGATACCCCGGGACTAGTACGCAGTATTTT
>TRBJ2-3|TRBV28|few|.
CASKGDASTDTQYF
TGTGCCAGCAAGGGGGACGCTAGCACAGATACGCAGTATTTT
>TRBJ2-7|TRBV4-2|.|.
CASSHRGLSYEQYF
TGTGCCAGCAGCCACCGGGGTCTATCCTACGAGCAGTACTTC
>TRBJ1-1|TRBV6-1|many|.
CASKGPGANTEAFF
TGTGCCAGCAAAGGTCCGGGGGCGAACACTGAAGCTTTCTTT
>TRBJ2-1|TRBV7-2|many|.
CASSSRSREHNEQFF
TGTGCCAGCAGCTCCAGGTCCCGGGAACACAATGAGCAGTTCTTC
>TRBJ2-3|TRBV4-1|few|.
CASSIGPLPTDTQYF
TGCGCCAGCTCCATCGGGCCCCTTCCCACAGATACGCAGTATTTT
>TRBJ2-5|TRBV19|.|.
CASSMGETQYF
TGTGCCAGTAGTATGGGGGAGACCCAGTACTTC
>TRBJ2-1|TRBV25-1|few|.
CASSEPGVNEQFF
TGTGCCAGCAGTGAGCCTGGGGTGAATGAGCAGTTCTTC
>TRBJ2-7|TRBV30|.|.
CAFSSQPSSEQYF
TGTGCCTTCTCTAGTCAACCGTCTTCCGAGCAGTACTTC
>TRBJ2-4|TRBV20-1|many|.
CSASRLEGKNIQYF
TGCAGTGCTAGTCGCCTAGAGGGCAAAAACATTCAGTACTTC
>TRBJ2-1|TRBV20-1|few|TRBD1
CSAKPRTGEDEQFF
TGCAGTGCGAAGCCTCGGACAGGGGAGGATGAGCAGTTCTTC
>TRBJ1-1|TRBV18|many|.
CASFPQPTRNTEAFF
TGTGCCAGCTTCCCACAACCGACAAGGAACACTGAAGCTTTCTTT
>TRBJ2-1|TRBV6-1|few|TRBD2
CASSPRTGLAGGNEQFF
TGTGCCAGCAGCCCACGAACCGGGCTAGCGGGAGGGAATGAGCAGTTCTTC
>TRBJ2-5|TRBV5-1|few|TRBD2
CASSTGTSGEETQYF
TGCGCCAGCAGCACCGGGACTAGCGGGGAAGAGACCCAGTACTTC
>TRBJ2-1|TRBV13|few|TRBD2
CASMAGLAGGRPTTNEQFF
TGTGCCAGCATGGCGGGACTAGCGGGAGGGCGACCTACTACCAATGAGCAGTTCTTC
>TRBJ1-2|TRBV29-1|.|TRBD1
CSVSQGAYGYTF
TGCAGCGTCTCGCAGGGGGCCTATGGCTACACCTTC
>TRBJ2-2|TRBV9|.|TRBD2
CASSVELAGLDTGELFF
TGTGCCAGCAGCGTAGAACTAGCGGGATTAGACACCGGGGAGCTGTTTTTT
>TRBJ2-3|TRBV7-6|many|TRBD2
CASSLGALAGHNTQYF
TGTGCCAGCAGCTTAGGAGCACTAGCGGGACATAATACGCAGTATTTT
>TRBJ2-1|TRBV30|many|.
CAWSPQGGNEQFF
TGTGCCTGGAGTCCCCAGGGCGGGAATGAGCAGTTCTTC
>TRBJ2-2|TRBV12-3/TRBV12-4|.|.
CASSFGDAGELFF
TGTGCCAGCAGTTTCGGGGACGCCGGGGAGCTGTTTTTT
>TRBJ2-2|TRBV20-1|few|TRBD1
CSATGTANTGELFF
TGCAGTGCGACCGGGACAGCGAACACCGGGGAGCTGTTTTTT
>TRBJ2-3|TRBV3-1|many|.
CASSQVVADTQYF
TGTGCCAGCAGCCAAGTGGTGGCAGATACGCAGTATTTT
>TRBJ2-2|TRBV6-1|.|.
CASNGGVGELFF
TGTGCCAGCAACGGAGGTGTGGGGGAGCTGTTTTTT
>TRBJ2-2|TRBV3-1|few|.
CASSQEARAANTGELFF
TGTGCCAGCAGCCAAGAAGCGAGAGCCGCGAACACCGGGGAGCTGTTTTTT
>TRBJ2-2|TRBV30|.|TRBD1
CAWSAPGQGHTGELFF
TGTGCCTGGAGCGCCCCGGGACAGGGGCACACCGGGGAGCTGTTTTTT
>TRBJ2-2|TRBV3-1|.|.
CASSQVNAGELFF
TGTGCCAGCAGCCAAGTTAACGCCGGGGAGCTGTTTTTT
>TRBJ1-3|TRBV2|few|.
CASSENRNTIYF
TGTGCCAGCAGTGAAAACCGAAACACCATATATTTT
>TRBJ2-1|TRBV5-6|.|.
CASKVGYNEQFF
TGTGCCAGCAAAGTCGGTTACAATGAGCAGTTCTTC
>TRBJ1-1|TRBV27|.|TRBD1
CASSLVGGAPRNTEAFF
TGTGCCAGCAGTTTAGTAGGGGGCGCACCGAGGAACACTGAAGCTTTCTTT
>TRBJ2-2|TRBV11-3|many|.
CASSPRGRSNTGELFF
TGTGCCAGCAGCCCCCGCGGTAGATCGAACACCGGGGAGCTGTTTTTT
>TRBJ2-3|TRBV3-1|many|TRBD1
CASSPDRVTTQYF
TGTGCCAGCAGCCCCGACAGGGTAACGACGCAGTATTTT
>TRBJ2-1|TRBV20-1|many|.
CSARRGDNEQFF
TGCAGTGCTCGCAGGGGGGACAATGAGCAGTTCTTC
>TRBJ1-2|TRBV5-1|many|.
CASSSRRFVDIYGYTF
TGCGCCAGCAGCTCCCGGCGCTTCGTGGATATCTATGGCTACACCTTC
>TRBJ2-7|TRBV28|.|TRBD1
CASSPDDRDYEQYF
TGTGCCAGCAGTCCGGACGACAGGGACTACGAGCAGTACTTC